The text below deals with one T cell receptor (beta chain). Antigen: not known. In the same sample, other DNA sequences code for this CDR3. This specimen belongs to a study of cytomegalovirus exposure and HLA in healthy donors. Study-wide points: Clusters of TCRs from the first cohort tended to co-occur in the roughly 120 validation repertoires (as a later analysis found). The CMV antigen specificity of a few CMV-associated chains was confirmed through in vitro analysis. Researchers counted some 150 TCR beta chains as cytomegalovirus-associated.

The protocol was immunoSEQ multiplex PCR, while the TCRdb copy is restricted to in-frame clones and leaves out a portion. In the table there are around 180,000 clones, 75% to 90% of which are singletons. Looked up from germline, CDR1 is SGHTA and CDR2 is FQGNSA. The CDR3 is 15 amino acids. V lost 2 bases, J lost 2 bases, and 3 bases stayed unmatched. Input material: PBMCs. The origin of this receptor is a man aged 18 to 30 in good health and CMV-seropositive. The rearrangement uses TRBV7-2 and TRBJ2-7; 10 bases match TRBD2. CDR3 in amino acids: CASSLRLAGPYEQYF. CDR3 bases: TGTGCCAGCAGCTTACGACTAGCGGGTCCCTACGAGCAGTACTTC.